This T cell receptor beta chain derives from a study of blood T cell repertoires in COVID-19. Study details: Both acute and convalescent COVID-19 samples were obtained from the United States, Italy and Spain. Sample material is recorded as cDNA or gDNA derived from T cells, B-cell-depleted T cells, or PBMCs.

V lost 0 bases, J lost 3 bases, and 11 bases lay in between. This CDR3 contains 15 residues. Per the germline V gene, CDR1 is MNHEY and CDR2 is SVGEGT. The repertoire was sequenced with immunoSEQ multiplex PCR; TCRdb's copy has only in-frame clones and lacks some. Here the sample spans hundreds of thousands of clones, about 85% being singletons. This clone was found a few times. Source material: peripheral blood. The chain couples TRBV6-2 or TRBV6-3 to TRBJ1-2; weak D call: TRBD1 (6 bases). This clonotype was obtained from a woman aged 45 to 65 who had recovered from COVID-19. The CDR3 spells CASSYSGRGDYGYTF. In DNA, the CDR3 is TGTGCCAGCAGTTACTCGGGCAGGGGTGACTATGGCTACACCTTC.